This T cell receptor (beta chain) derives from a study of blood T cells in healthy people across ages. Using a J-beta primer mix together with a sample-barcoded 5' primer, a second PCR was run for roughly 6 to 12 cycles. TCRdb used MiXCR to reprocess the 5' RACE reads, holding one entry per CDR3 protein. The top ten hold about 11% of the sample, which has about 1.6 million distinct CDR3 sequences, around 36% seen once. From germline, CDR1 is MNHNY and CDR2 SVGAGI (reference sequence). CDR3 size: 15 residues. The V and J ends lost 2 bases and 7 bases respectively, with 15 bases between them. This clonotype has only one observation.

This chain uses TRBV6-6 with TRBJ2-1; maybe TRBD2 (5 bases). Sequencing was performed on blood. The clonotype originates from a woman aged 25-40 years in good health. CDR3 in DNA: TGTGCCAGCAGTTACCCGGGGTCCGAACAGAATGAGCAGTTCTTC. Amino acid sequence: CASSYPGSEQNEQFF.